The clone carrying this T cell receptor beta chain was seen repeatedly, ten times or more. Its antigen remains unidentified. This record belongs to a study of T cell repertoires in cytomegalovirus infection. The wider study: It can be stated that public TCR beta signatures indicated CMV infection as well as a matching HLA type. Study results and caveats: HLA-C-restricted CMV clonotypes gave the most frequent clonotype in two of eight donors. Public TCR beta family frequency separated CMV-and-HLA carriers, including in an independent cohort.

TCRdb recomputed calls from the reads with MiXCR, one row per CDR3 protein. The sample carries 400,000 or so distinct CDR3 sequences, about a sixth recorded once. This CDR3 is 15 amino acids long. Germline CDR1 is WSHSY and CDR2 is SAAADI. Trimming cost V 7 bases and J 0 bases, with 14 bases left between them. The chain is built from TRBV10-2 and TRBJ2-3; no firm D call. The source is a human donor in good health (CMV status not recorded). Some clones in this sample may be carry-over from other donors' samples. The sequencing input was PBMCs. The CDR3 is CASTRAELSTDTQYF. The DNA for the CDR3 is TGCGCCAGCACTCGGGCGGAGTTAAGCACAGATACGCAGTATTTT.